These T cell receptor beta chains were read from a single sample in a study of T cells in Graves' hyperthyroidism and ophthalmopathy. MiXCR was run by TCRdb on the multiplex PCR reads, yielding one entry per CDR3 protein. The sample has hundreds of thousands of distinct CDR3 sequences, 17% seen once. The sequenced sample was blood. The receptors stem from a woman aged 18-29 years with Graves' ophthalmopathy. CDR3s include the opening cysteine and the closing phenylalanine or tryptophan. D genes are given only for firm matches. A row's size may be missing; if present it is once, few, many or a size class.

- many TRBJ1-1 TRBV20-1 12 CSAQTEATEAFF TGCAGTGCTCAAACAGAAGCCACTGAAGCTTTCTTT
- many TRBJ1-1 TRBV11-2 14 CASSRVTATAEAFF TGTGCCAGCAGCCGCGTGACTGCTACAGCTGAAGCTTTCTTT
TRBD1 many TRBJ1-2 TRBV30 15 CAWSEEDRGQNGYTF TGTGCCTGGAGTGAGGAAGACAGGGGGCAGAATGGCTACACCTTC
- few TRBJ2-2 TRBV27 14 CASSLGWGTGELFF TGTGCCAGCAGTTTAGGATGGGGCACCGGGGAGCTGTTTTTT
TRBD1 many TRBJ2-1 TRBV5-1 13 CASSFTGGDEQFF TGCGCCAGCAGCTTCACAGGGGGTGATGAGCAGTTCTTC
TRBD1 - TRBJ2-7 TRBV29-1 17 CSVEDSLWTGGPREQYF TGCAGCGTTGAAGATTCCCTATGGACAGGGGGACCTCGAGAGCAGTACTTC
- few TRBJ2-1 TRBV28 13 CASSFGLGNEQFF TGTGCCAGCAGTTTCGGACTGGGCAATGAGCAGTTCTTC
- many TRBJ1-2 TRBV3-1 12 CASSQVTYGYTF TGTGCCAGCAGCCAAGTTACCTATGGCTACACCTTC
- - TRBJ1-6 TRBV20-1 13 CSAGRTIDSPLHF TGCAGTGCTGGAAGAACCATCGATTCACCCCTCCACTTT
- few TRBJ2-3 TRBV5-1 15 CASSFRTLSTDTQYF TGCGCCAGCAGCTTTAGGACGCTAAGCACAGATACGCAGTATTTT
- - TRBJ2-5 TRBV3-1 13 CASSPVAGGDTNF TGTGCCAGCAGCCCGGTAGCTGGAGGAGATACGAACTTC
TRBD2 - TRBJ2-3 TRBV7-3 18 CASSPLGGGLAGIDTQYF TGTGCCAGCAGCCCCCTCGGGGGTGGACTAGCGGGAATAGATACGCAGTATTTT
TRBD1 - TRBJ1-3 TRBV28 15 CASSRDRGRGNTIYF TGTGCCAGCAGTCGGGACAGGGGACGAGGAAACACCATATATTTT
- few TRBJ1-6 TRBV10-3 12 CAITEGDSPLHF TGTGCCATCACAGAGGGGGATTCACCCCTCCACTTT
TRBD2 many TRBJ2-1 TRBV13 14 CASSPELAGNEQFF TGTGCCAGCAGCCCTGAGTTAGCGGGGAATGAGCAGTTCTTC
- many TRBJ2-1 TRBV7-8 16 CASSLAALNGYNEQFF TGTGCCAGCAGCTTAGCGGCGCTCAATGGATACAATGAGCAGTTCTTC
TRBD1 few TRBJ1-5 TRBV2 14 CASSGETGFQPQHF TGTGCCAGCAGTGGTGAGACAGGGTTCCAGCCCCAGCATTTT
TRBD2 few TRBJ2-3 TRBV30 15 CAWSVLAGEPDTQYF TGTGCCTGGAGTGTACTAGCGGGGGAGCCAGATACGCAGTATTTT
- - TRBJ2-2 TRBV10-3 20 CAITATRQGPYSPNTGELFF TGTGCCATCACAGCGACTCGGCAGGGCCCCTACAGCCCGAACACCGGGGAGCTGTTTTTT
- many TRBJ1-1 TRBV18 15 CASSPPVLSSAEAFF TGTGCCAGCTCACCACCCGTCCTGAGCAGCGCTGAAGCTTTCTTT
- many TRBJ2-5 TRBV11-2 15 CASSPRMGTQETQYF TGTGCCAGCAGCCCAAGAATGGGTACCCAAGAGACCCAGTACTTC
TRBD1 many TRBJ1-1 TRBV29-1 15 CSADSRDSWNTEAFF TGCAGCGCCGATAGTCGGGACAGCTGGAACACTGAAGCTTTCTTT
- few TRBJ1-3 TRBV6-2/TRBV6-3 15 CASSSGTNSGNTIYF TGTGCCAGCAGTTCCGGGACAAACTCTGGAAACACCATATATTTT
- - TRBJ1-1 TRBV12-3/TRBV12-4 14 CASRTETIGTEAFF TGTGCCAGCAGGACCGAGACGATAGGCACTGAAGCTTTCTTT
TRBD2 many TRBJ2-7 TRBV30 15 CAWSVPGGSRYEQYF TGTGCCTGGAGCGTACCCGGCGGGAGTCGTTACGAGCAGTACTTC
TRBD2 few TRBJ2-1 TRBV6-1 17 CASSSVSRTSGYNEQFF TGTGCCAGCAGTTCCGTGTCGAGGACTAGCGGCTACAATGAGCAGTTCTTC
TRBD1 - TRBJ1-1 TRBV28 14 CASNSQGAGTEAFF TGTGCCAGCAATTCACAGGGGGCAGGAACTGAAGCTTTCTTT
- many TRBJ2-3 TRBV7-8 15 CASSRAGSGTDTQYF TGTGCCAGCAGCCGCGCCGGAAGCGGGACAGATACGCAGTATTTT
- many TRBJ2-5 TRBV15 17 CATSRPELGPEGETQYF TGTGCCACCAGCAGACCGGAGCTGGGCCCTGAAGGGGAGACCCAGTACTTC
- - TRBJ1-6 TRBV4-1 16 CASSQDKGVYNSPLHF TGCGCCAGCAGCCAAGACAAGGGAGTCTATAATTCACCCCTCCACTTT
- few TRBJ1-1 TRBV6-1 12 CASARRETEAFF TGTGCCAGCGCAAGGAGGGAAACTGAAGCTTTCTTT
TRBD1 - TRBJ2-3 TRBV9 19 CASSDTRRGDRGTTDTQYF TGTGCCAGCAGCGACACCCGGAGGGGGGACAGGGGGACAACAGATACGCAGTATTTT
- many TRBJ2-2 TRBV18 15 CASSPDTWNTGELFF TGTGCCAGCTCACCAGACACTTGGAACACCGGGGAGCTGTTTTTT
TRBD1 many TRBJ2-3 TRBV7-8 15 CASSLNDRATDTQYF TGTGCCAGCAGCTTAAACGACAGGGCCACAGATACGCAGTATTTT
TRBD2 many TRBJ2-1 TRBV11-2 17 CASSLSASGSSYNEQFF TGTGCCAGCAGCTTAAGCGCTAGCGGGAGCTCCTACAATGAGCAGTTCTTC
- few TRBJ2-2 TRBV19 13 CASSERDAGELFF TGTGCCAGTAGTGAGCGAGACGCCGGGGAGCTGTTTTTT
- many TRBJ2-1 TRBV7-9 12 CASSLRVFEQFF TGTGCCAGCAGCTTAAGGGTCTTTGAGCAGTTCTTC
TRBD2 many TRBJ2-7 TRBV28 14 CASSISGGPYEQYF TGTGCCAGCAGTATCTCGGGGGGGCCCTACGAGCAGTACTTC
- - TRBJ2-3 TRBV5-5 15 CASSLQGSYTDTQYF TGTGCCAGCAGCTTACAGGGATCATACACAGATACGCAGTATTTT
- many TRBJ2-3 TRBV18 16 CASSLLRGGDTDTQYF TGTGCCAGCTCACTCCTCAGGGGAGGGGACACAGATACGCAGTATTTT
- many TRBJ2-7 TRBV5-6 15 CASSRVGPMGYEQYF TGTGCCAGCAGCCGGGTGGGTCCGATGGGTTACGAGCAGTACTTC
- many TRBJ2-3 TRBV5-1 13 CASSPVTTDTQYF TGCGCCAGCAGCCCGGTAACCACAGATACGCAGTATTTT
TRBD1 many TRBJ2-7 TRBV3-1 14 CASRSGQGAYEQYF TGTGCCAGCAGATCCGGACAGGGCGCCTACGAGCAGTACTTC
- few TRBJ1-1 TRBV29-1 14 CSVEEWGSNTEAFF TGCAGCGTTGAAGAATGGGGGAGCAACACTGAAGCTTTCTTT
TRBD2 many TRBJ2-5 TRBV10-3 14 CAISESLAEETQYF TGTGCCATCAGTGAGTCTCTAGCGGAAGAGACCCAGTACTTC
TRBD2 many TRBJ2-3 TRBV27 16 CASSLTSGGATDTQYF TGTGCCAGCAGTTTGACCAGCGGGGGGGCCACAGATACGCAGTATTTT
- - TRBJ2-7 TRBV7-9 13 CASSHPDGYEQYF TGTGCCAGCAGCCACCCTGACGGCTACGAGCAGTACTTC
TRBD1 many TRBJ1-2 TRBV28 17 CASSLPIDRGSVRGYTF TGTGCCAGCAGTTTACCCATAGACAGGGGATCCGTGCGTGGCTACACCTTC
TRBD1 many TRBJ1-3 TRBV11-2 14 CASSPTGEGNTIYF TGTGCCAGCAGCCCCACAGGGGAAGGAAACACCATATATTTT